A single sample gave rise to the 15 T cell receptor beta chains below, sequenced in a study of cytomegalovirus exposure and HLA in healthy donors. 60 Vbeta and 13 Jbeta primers were used in PCR. Profiling relied on immunoSEQ multiplex PCR, and the TCRdb table lists in-frame clones only, not all of them. Across about 130,000 clones, the top ten clones capture more than 1.5% of the sample. Sequencing was performed on PBMCs. The source of these receptors is a woman aged 40 to 50 in good health and CMV-seropositive.

The V gene is TRBV7-9, the J gene TRBJ1-1; no definite D call. The CDR3 has 18 amino acids. Trimming left V 5 bases short and J 2 bases short, with 24 bases between. Germline CDR1 reads SEHNR; CDR2 reads FQNEAQ (reference sequence). CDR3: CASSLRPSQAGVNTEAFF. CDR3 bases: TGTGCCAGCAGCCTCCGGCCGAGCCAGGCAGGCGTCAACACTGAAGCTTTCTTT.

V gene TRBV7-2 combines with J gene TRBJ2-2; 10 bases match TRBD1. The CDR3 spans 15 residues. V trimming: 5 bases; J trimming: 7 bases; junction bases outside the gene matches: 7. CDR1 and CDR2 (germline): SGHTA, FQGNSA. The CDR3 region is CASSPGQGTSGELFF. CDR3 nucleotide sequence: TGTGCCAGCAGCCCGGGACAGGGGACGAGCGGGGAGCTGTTTTTT.

The genes are TRBV11-2 and TRBJ2-4; D is uncertain. Between the trimmed V and J ends, which lost 2 bases and 6 bases, there was a span of 14 bases. This CDR3 has 15 residues. Germline V gene data show CDR1 as SGHAT and CDR2 as FQNNGV. In nucleotides, the CDR3 is TGTGCCAGCAGCTTAAACTTCAACGGTTTAAACATTCAGTACTTC. Translated: CASSLNFNGLNIQYF.

The CDR3 loop reads CASSLYASGRPYEQYF. The CDR3 DNA is TGTGCCAGCAGTTTATACGCTAGCGGAAGACCTTACGAGCAGTACTTC. This chain links TRBV28 with TRBJ2-7; TRBD2 matches at 7 bases. V trimming: 1 base; J trimming: 4 bases; junction bases outside the gene matches: 10. Germline CDR1 MDHEN, CDR2 SYDVKM. CDR3 length: 16 residues.

This CDR3 is CASSLYATSGTYNEQFF. In nucleotides, the CDR3 is TGTGCCAGCAGCCTCTACGCGACTAGCGGGACCTACAATGAGCAGTTCTTC. The J gene is TRBJ2-1, the V gene TRBV7-6; 11 bases line up with TRBD2. V shed 5 bases, J shed 2 bases, and the junction held 8 bases outside the gene matches. Germline CDR1 reads SGHVS; CDR2 reads FNYEAQ. The CDR3 runs to 17 residues.

The J gene is TRBJ2-1, the V gene TRBV19; D perhaps matches TRBD2 (7 bases). The germline V and J ends were trimmed by 10 bases and 4 bases, with 17 bases remaining between them. This CDR3 has 14 residues. CDR1 is LNHDA, CDR2 SQIVND, per germline (reference sequence). The CDR3 loop reads CATQEGGAYNEQFF. The CDR3 DNA reads as TGTGCCACCCAGGAGGGGGGGGCTTACAATGAGCAGTTCTTC.

The gene calls are TRBV19 and TRBJ2-7; 8 bases agree with TRBD2. The CDR3 has 14 residues. V shed 6 bases and J 4 bases; nucleotides not matched to a gene: 8. Germline V gives CDR1 LNHDA, CDR2 SQIVND (reference sequence). CDR3 amino acids: CASSDGRAGYEQYF. In nucleotides, the CDR3 is TGTGCCAGTAGCGACGGGAGGGCCGGATACGAGCAGTACTTC.

CDR3 loop: CASSGTGLSYEQYF. In DNA form, the CDR3 reads TGTGCCAGCTCAGGGACAGGGCTATCCTACGAGCAGTACTTC. V and J are TRBV18 and TRBJ2-7; 9 bases align to TRBD1. This CDR3 is 14 amino acids long. Germline V CDR1 and CDR2: KGHSH, LQKENI. The trim removed 5 bases at V and 1 base at J, leaving 3 bases unmatched.

The V gene is TRBV19, the J gene TRBJ2-3, with TRBD2 matching 10 bases. Trimming cost V 7 bases and J 3 bases; bases outside gene matches: 7. There are 15 residues in the CDR3. The V gene's germline CDR1 is LNHDA and CDR2 SQIVND (reference sequence). This CDR3 is CASTLLAGPTDTQYF. Written as DNA, the CDR3 is TGTGCCAGTACCCTACTAGCGGGACCAACAGATACGCAGTATTTT.

The chain couples TRBV7-2 to TRBJ2-7, with 11 bases that match TRBD1. The trim removed 7 bases at V and 2 bases at J, leaving 7 bases unmatched. CDR1 and CDR2 (germline): SGHTA, FQGNSA. The CDR3 runs 15 residues. The CDR3, as DNA: TGTGCCAGCACCCTCGGGACAGGGGGACCCTACGAGCAGTACTTC. Amino acid sequence: CASTLGTGGPYEQYF.

Note on this clone: Lacking the conserved final phenylalanine or tryptophan, this CDR3 likely reflects a read error. J is TRBJ2-7 and V is TRBV4-1; 9 bases match TRBD2. J was trimmed by 4 bases and V by 1 base; bases with no gene match: 11. The CDR3 spans 17 residues. Germline values: CDR1 MGHRA, CDR2 YSYEKL. CDR3 residues: CASSQAPLVSGRYEQYS. Written as DNA, the CDR3 is TGCGCCAGCAGCCAAGCTCCTTTAGTTAGCGGGAGATACGAGCAGTACTCC.

V gene TRBV28 combines with J gene TRBJ2-2; perhaps TRBD1 as D (5 bases). The V end was cut by 2 bases, the J end by 3 bases, with 7 bases between. This CDR3 comprises 14 residues. Germline V gene lookup returns CDR1 MDHEN and CDR2 SYDVKM. CDR3 bases: TGTGCCAGCAGTTTACAGGGCGACACCGGGGAGCTGTTTTTT. It translates to CASSLQGDTGELFF.

V and J are TRBV18 and TRBJ1-5; 9 nucleotides agree with TRBD1. The CDR3 is made up of 16 amino acids. V was clipped by 2 bases and J by 6 bases; unmatched bases: 8. CDR1 is KGHSH, CDR2 LQKENI, per germline. CDR3 sequence reads: CASSPGTGKSGQPQHF. In DNA, the CDR3 is TGTGCCAGCTCACCAGGGACAGGGAAAAGTGGTCAGCCCCAGCATTTT.

The chain employs TRBV15 and TRBJ2-2; D unresolved. The germline CDR1 and CDR2 sequences are LNHNV and YYDKDF (reference sequence). Trimming cost V 6 bases and J 4 bases, with 6 bases left between them. This CDR3 region has 12 residues. The CDR3 DNA reads TGTGCCACCAGTCCGGGCACCGGGGAGCTGTTTTTT. Protein sequence: CATSPGTGELFF.

The rearrangement joins TRBV29-1 to TRBJ2-5; possibly TRBD1 for D (7 bases). Judging by the DNA end, TRBJ2-7 fits better; the J call may be wrong. The length of the CDR3 is 14 residues. The germline V gene encodes CDR1 SQVTM and CDR2 ANQGSEA. Here the CDR3 reads CSVQRGTESYEQYF. The CDR3 DNA reads TGCAGCGTCCAACGCGGGACAGAGTCCTACGAGCAGTACTTC.